One and the same sample provided the 6 T cell receptor beta chains below, sequenced in a study of cytomegalovirus exposure and HLA in healthy donors. The PCR had 60 Vbeta and 13 Jbeta primers. Assay used: immunoSEQ multiplex PCR; TCRdb lists only in-frame clones, some missing. The repertoire holds tens of thousands of clones, with about 74% as singletons. Sequenced input: PBMCs. All receptors come from a woman aged 50 to 60 in good health and CMV-seropositive.

CDR3 loop: CASSYTLYEQYF. The CDR3 coding sequence is TGTGCCAGCAGTTACACCCTATACGAGCAGTACTTC. The V call is TRBV6-6, the J call TRBJ2-7; D unresolved. The CDR3 covers 12 residues. CDR1 and CDR2 from the germline V gene are MNHNY and SVGAGI (reference sequence). V was pared by 2 bases and J by 4 bases, with 6 bases between.

V usage is TRBV10-3 and J usage is TRBJ2-1; D is perhaps TRBD2 (6 bases). This CDR3 is built from 16 residues. Germline CDR1 and CDR2: ENHRY and SYGVKD. Trimming removed 4 bases from V and 0 bases from J, with 13 bases in between. CDR3 residues: CAISGTTGSSYNEQFF. The CDR3 nucleotides read TGTGCCATCAGTGGGACTACTGGGAGCTCCTACAATGAGCAGTTCTTC.

The chain has TRBV21-1 and TRBJ2-1; the D call in the table, TRBD2, was not verified against the DNA. TRBV21-1 is listed as a pseudogene. The CDR3 spans 14 residues. The CDR3 loop reads CASTEEVSYNEQFF. CDR3 sequence (DNA): TGTGCCAGCACCGAAGAGGTTTCCTACAATGAGCAGTTCTTC.

The J gene is TRBJ2-1, the V gene TRBV5-4; 7 bases are shared with TRBD2. The trim removed 3 bases at V and 5 bases at J, leaving 8 bases unmatched. The CDR3 has 15 amino acids. From germline, CDR1 is SGHNT and CDR2 YYREEE (reference sequence). The CDR3 DNA reads TGTGCCAGCAGCTCGGGCGGGGGAGGGGACAATGAGCAGTTCTTC. Encoded protein: CASSSGGGGDNEQFF.

This sequence joins TRBV6-5 and TRBJ2-1; tentatively, D is TRBD2 (5 bases). Trimming left V 2 bases short and J 10 bases short, with 12 bases between. The germline V gene has CDR1 MNHEY and CDR2 SVGAGI. The length of the CDR3 is 13 residues. CDR3 region: CASSYGKRGEQFF. CDR3 nucleotide sequence: TGTGCCAGCAGTTACGGCAAGCGAGGGGAGCAGTTCTTC.

This clone was counted between two and nine times. V usage is TRBV4-1 and J usage is TRBJ2-7; D might be TRBD1 (6 bases). Germline V gene data show CDR1 as MGHRA and CDR2 as YSYEKL. CDR3 length: 14 amino acids. The ends were cut back, 5 bases at V and 4 bases at J, with 15 bases in the middle. CDR3 region: CASSRRQESYEQYF. The DNA for the CDR3 is TGCGCCAGCAGCAGGAGACAGGAGTCTTACGAGCAGTACTTC.